This T cell receptor (beta chain) was observed in a study of T-cell memory formation after mild COVID-19. Study context: TCR clusters were mostly confined to one donor each. Study-level findings and limits: The appearance of some responding clones in pre-infection memory suggested that cross-reactive memory joined. Confirmation was lacking for SARS-CoV-2 specificity of second-wave clones that peaked on day 37.

5'RACE primed from the constant segment yielded TCR alpha and TCR beta cDNA libraries bearing sample barcodes and UMIs. TCRdb re-derived calls from the 5' RACE reads in MiXCR, one entry per CDR3 protein. The sample consists of roughly 130,000 distinct CDR3 sequences, about 5.9% of them appearing once. A word on this clonotype: As yet, its antigen is unknown.

This CDR3 is 12 amino acids long. The trim removed 11 bases at V and 4 bases at J, leaving 7 bases unmatched. Germline V gives CDR1 MNHNS, CDR2 SASEGT. This chain connects TRBV6-1 to TRBJ1-2; TRBD1 agrees at 7 bases. The sequence derives from an adult woman who had mild COVID-19 (a few samples of this study predate the infection). Cell type and time point are not known. Source material: PBMCs or a T cell subset sorted from them (not recorded which). CDR3 nucleotide sequence: TGTGCCGAGCAGGGGGATATCTATGGCTACACCTTC. Translated, it gives CAEQGDIYGYTF.